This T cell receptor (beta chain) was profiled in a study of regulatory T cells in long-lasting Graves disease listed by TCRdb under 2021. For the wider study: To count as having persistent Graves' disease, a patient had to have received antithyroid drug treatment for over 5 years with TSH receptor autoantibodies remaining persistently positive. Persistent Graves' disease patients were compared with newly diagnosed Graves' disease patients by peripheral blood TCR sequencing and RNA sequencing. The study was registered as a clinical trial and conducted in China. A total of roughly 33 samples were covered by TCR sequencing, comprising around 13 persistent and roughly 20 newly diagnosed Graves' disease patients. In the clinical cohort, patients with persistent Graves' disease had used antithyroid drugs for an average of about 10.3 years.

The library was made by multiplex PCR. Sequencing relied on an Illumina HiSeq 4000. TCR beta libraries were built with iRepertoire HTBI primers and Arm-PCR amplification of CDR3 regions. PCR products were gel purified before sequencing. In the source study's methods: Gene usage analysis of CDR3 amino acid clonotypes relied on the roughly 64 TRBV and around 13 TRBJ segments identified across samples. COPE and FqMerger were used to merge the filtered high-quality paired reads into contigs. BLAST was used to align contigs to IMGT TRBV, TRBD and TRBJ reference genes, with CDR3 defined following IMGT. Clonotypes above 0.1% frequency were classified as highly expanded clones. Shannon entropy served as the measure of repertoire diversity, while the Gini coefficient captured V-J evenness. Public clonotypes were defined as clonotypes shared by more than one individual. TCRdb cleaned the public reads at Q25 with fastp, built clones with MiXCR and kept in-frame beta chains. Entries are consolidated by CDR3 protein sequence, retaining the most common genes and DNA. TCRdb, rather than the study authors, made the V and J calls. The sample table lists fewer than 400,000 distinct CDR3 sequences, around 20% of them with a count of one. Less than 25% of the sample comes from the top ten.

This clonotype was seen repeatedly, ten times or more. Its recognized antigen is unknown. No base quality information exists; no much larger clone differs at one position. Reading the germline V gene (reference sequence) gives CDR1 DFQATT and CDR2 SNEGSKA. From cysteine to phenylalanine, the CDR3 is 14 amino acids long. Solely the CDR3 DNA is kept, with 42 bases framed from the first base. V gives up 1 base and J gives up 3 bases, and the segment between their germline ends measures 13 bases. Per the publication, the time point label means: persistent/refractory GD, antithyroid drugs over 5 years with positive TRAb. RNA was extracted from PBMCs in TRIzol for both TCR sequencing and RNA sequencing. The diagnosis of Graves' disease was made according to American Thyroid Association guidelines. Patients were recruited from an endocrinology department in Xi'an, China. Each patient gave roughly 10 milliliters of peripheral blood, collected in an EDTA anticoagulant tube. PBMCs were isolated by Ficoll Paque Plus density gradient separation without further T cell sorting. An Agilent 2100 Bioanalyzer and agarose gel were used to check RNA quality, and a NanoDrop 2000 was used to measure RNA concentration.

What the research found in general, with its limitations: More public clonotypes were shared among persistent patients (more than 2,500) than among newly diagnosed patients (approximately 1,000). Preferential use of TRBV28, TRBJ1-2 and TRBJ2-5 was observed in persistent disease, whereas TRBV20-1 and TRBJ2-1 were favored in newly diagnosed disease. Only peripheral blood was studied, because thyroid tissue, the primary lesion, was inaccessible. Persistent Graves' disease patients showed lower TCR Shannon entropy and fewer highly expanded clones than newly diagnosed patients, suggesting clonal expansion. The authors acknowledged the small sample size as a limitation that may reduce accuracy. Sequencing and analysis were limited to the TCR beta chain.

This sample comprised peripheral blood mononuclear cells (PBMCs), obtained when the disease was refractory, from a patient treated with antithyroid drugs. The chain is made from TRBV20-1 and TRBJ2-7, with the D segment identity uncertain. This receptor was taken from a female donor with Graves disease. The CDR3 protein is CSARGGMAVYEQYF. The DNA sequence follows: TGCAGTGCTAGAGGGGGTATGGCGGTCTACGAGCAGTACTTC.